The rows below give T cell receptor beta chains drawn from one sample of a study of identical twins. TCRdb passed the 5' RACE reads through MiXCR, listing each CDR3 protein once. The sample has hundreds of thousands of distinct CDR3 sequences; 10% to 15% are singletons. This same sample was also taken into another study, of yellow fever vaccine responses in identical twins.

Sequencing was done on a sample of PBMCs. The receptors were sampled from a young woman in good health. The CDR3 runs from the conserved cysteine through the conserved F or W. Each record gives: clone size, D gene, J gene, V gene, CDR3 protein, CDR3 DNA. A D gene is named only where the DNA matches it firmly. Size is omitted from some rows. Given values are once, few, many or a class for expanded clones.

clone_size: many
d_call: .
j_call: TRBJ2-3
v_call: TRBV3-1
cdr3_aa: CASSHDLGGVTDTQYF
cdr3_nt: TGTGCCAGCAGCCACGATCTAGGAGGGGTCACAGATACGCAGTATTTT

clone_size: many
d_call: TRBD2
j_call: TRBJ2-3
v_call: TRBV20-1
cdr3_aa: CSARVGGADTQYF
cdr3_nt: TGCAGTGCTAGAGTGGGAGGGGCAGATACGCAGTATTTT

clone_size: many
d_call: .
j_call: TRBJ2-3
v_call: TRBV11-2
cdr3_aa: CASTPTGNTQYF
cdr3_nt: TGTGCCAGCACCCCGACGGGGAATACGCAGTATTTT

clone_size: .
d_call: .
j_call: TRBJ2-3
v_call: TRBV20-1
cdr3_aa: CSARDSLPSTDTQYF
cdr3_nt: TGCAGTGCACGGGACTCTCTCCCTAGCACAGATACGCAGTATTTT

clone_size: few
d_call: .
j_call: TRBJ2-1
v_call: TRBV20-1
cdr3_aa: CSAILSSPNEQFF
cdr3_nt: TGCAGTGCTATTTTGTCATCTCCCAATGAGCAGTTCTTC

clone_size: .
d_call: .
j_call: TRBJ1-6
v_call: TRBV25-1
cdr3_aa: CASKGGNNSPLHF
cdr3_nt: TGTGCCAGCAAGGGGGGGAATAATTCACCCCTCCACTTT

clone_size: .
d_call: .
j_call: TRBJ2-1
v_call: TRBV27
cdr3_aa: CASSPTSLADSSYNEQFF
cdr3_nt: TGTGCCAGCAGTCCGACCTCATTAGCGGATAGCTCCTACAATGAGCAGTTCTTC

clone_size: few
d_call: .
j_call: TRBJ2-1
v_call: TRBV4-1
cdr3_aa: CASSQVAGTRDEQFF
cdr3_nt: TGCGCCAGCAGCCAAGTTGCCGGGACTCGCGATGAGCAGTTCTTC

clone_size: .
d_call: .
j_call: TRBJ1-5
v_call: TRBV7-9
cdr3_aa: CASSPDTGNQPQHF
cdr3_nt: TGTGCCAGCAGCCCCGATACGGGCAATCAGCCCCAGCATTTT

clone_size: .
d_call: .
j_call: TRBJ2-1
v_call: TRBV5-1
cdr3_aa: CASSLGGTALGDEQFF
cdr3_nt: TGCGCCAGCAGCCTGGGGGGGACAGCTCTTGGCGATGAGCAGTTCTTC

clone_size: few
d_call: .
j_call: TRBJ2-1
v_call: TRBV13
cdr3_aa: CASSTLESSYNEQFF
cdr3_nt: TGTGCCAGCAGCACCCTTGAGAGCTCCTACAATGAGCAGTTCTTC

clone_size: few
d_call: .
j_call: TRBJ2-4
v_call: TRBV11-2
cdr3_aa: CASSLGGSLAKNIQYF
cdr3_nt: TGTGCCAGCAGCTTAGGAGGTTCCTTAGCCAAAAACATTCAGTACTTC

clone_size: few
d_call: .
j_call: TRBJ2-3
v_call: TRBV25-1
cdr3_aa: CASSELREGTDTQYF
cdr3_nt: TGTGCCAGCAGTGAACTCAGGGAAGGTACAGATACGCAGTATTTT

clone_size: .
d_call: TRBD1
j_call: TRBJ1-4
v_call: TRBV29-1
cdr3_aa: CSVAPGQQYEKLFF
cdr3_nt: TGCAGCGTTGCCCCGGGACAGCAGTATGAAAAACTGTTTTTT

clone_size: many
d_call: .
j_call: TRBJ2-5
v_call: TRBV7-9
cdr3_aa: CASSLVGLGETQYF
cdr3_nt: TGTGCCAGCAGCTTAGTAGGTCTGGGAGAGACCCAGTACTTC

clone_size: few
d_call: .
j_call: TRBJ2-7
v_call: TRBV20-1
cdr3_aa: CSARVPGRSLSYEQYF
cdr3_nt: TGCAGTGCTAGGGTCCCGGGTCGATCTCTTTCCTACGAGCAGTACTTC

clone_size: many
d_call: .
j_call: TRBJ2-7
v_call: TRBV12-3/TRBV12-4
cdr3_aa: CASSSVPGGQYF
cdr3_nt: TGTGCCAGCAGTTCCGTCCCCGGCGGGCAGTACTTC

clone_size: .
d_call: .
j_call: TRBJ2-2
v_call: TRBV6-1
cdr3_aa: CASTSPATHMGLFF
cdr3_nt: TGTGCCAGCACGTCCCCCGCGACGCATATGGGGCTGTTTTTT

clone_size: many
d_call: TRBD2
j_call: TRBJ2-1
v_call: TRBV20-1
cdr3_aa: CSATHAALAARGAYNEQFF
cdr3_nt: TGCAGTGCTACCCATGCGGCACTAGCGGCGCGGGGAGCCTACAATGAGCAGTTCTTC

clone_size: few
d_call: .
j_call: TRBJ1-4
v_call: TRBV11-2
cdr3_aa: CASSSIQGRGEKLFF
cdr3_nt: TGTGCCAGCAGCTCGATACAGGGAAGGGGTGAAAAACTGTTTTTT

clone_size: many
d_call: TRBD1
j_call: TRBJ1-6
v_call: TRBV4-1
cdr3_aa: CASSQGTGLNSPLHF
cdr3_nt: TGCGCCAGCAGCCAGGGGACAGGCCTCAATTCACCCCTCCACTTT

clone_size: many
d_call: TRBD1
j_call: TRBJ1-1
v_call: TRBV27
cdr3_aa: CASSPGTGGNTEAFF
cdr3_nt: TGTGCCAGCAGTCCCGGGACAGGGGGGAACACTGAAGCTTTCTTT

clone_size: few
d_call: .
j_call: TRBJ1-1
v_call: TRBV5-1
cdr3_aa: CASSLVTGTLNTEAFF
cdr3_nt: TGCGCCAGCAGCTTGGTAACAGGGACCTTAAACACTGAAGCTTTCTTT

clone_size: few
d_call: .
j_call: TRBJ2-3
v_call: TRBV5-1
cdr3_aa: CASSLISGTTDTQYF
cdr3_nt: TGCGCCAGCAGCTTGATCTCGGGAACGACAGATACGCAGTATTTT

clone_size: few
d_call: TRBD1
j_call: TRBJ2-5
v_call: TRBV28
cdr3_aa: CASLPAGGPKETQYF
cdr3_nt: TGTGCCAGCCTTCCCGCAGGGGGACCTAAAGAGACCCAGTACTTC

clone_size: few
d_call: .
j_call: TRBJ2-1
v_call: TRBV7-9
cdr3_aa: CASSPHSGSGYEQFF
cdr3_nt: TGTGCCAGCAGCCCCCACTCGGGATCCGGCTATGAGCAGTTCTTC

clone_size: few
d_call: .
j_call: TRBJ2-6
v_call: TRBV6-1
cdr3_aa: CASYTAGSGANVLTF
cdr3_nt: TGTGCCAGCTACACAGCAGGCTCTGGGGCCAACGTCCTGACTTTC

clone_size: .
d_call: TRBD1
j_call: TRBJ2-5
v_call: TRBV12-3/TRBV12-4
cdr3_aa: CASSALGQLQETQYF
cdr3_nt: TGTGCCAGCAGTGCCCTGGGACAGCTACAAGAGACCCAGTACTTC

clone_size: .
d_call: .
j_call: TRBJ2-3
v_call: TRBV19
cdr3_aa: CASSIPSGRTDTQYF
cdr3_nt: TGTGCCAGTAGTATTCCCTCGGGGAGAACAGATACGCAGTATTTT

clone_size: few
d_call: TRBD2
j_call: TRBJ2-3
v_call: TRBV12-3/TRBV12-4
cdr3_aa: CASSLTAGADTQYF
cdr3_nt: TGTGCCAGCAGTTTAACAGCGGGAGCAGATACGCAGTATTTT

clone_size: .
d_call: .
j_call: TRBJ2-3
v_call: TRBV9
cdr3_aa: CASSLQRNTDTQYF
cdr3_nt: TGTGCCAGCAGCCTGCAGCGGAACACAGATACGCAGTATTTT

clone_size: .
d_call: TRBD2
j_call: TRBJ2-1
v_call: TRBV7-8
cdr3_aa: CASSLLRTSGRYNEQFF
cdr3_nt: TGTGCCAGCAGCTTATTACGGACTAGCGGGAGATACAATGAGCAGTTCTTC

clone_size: few
d_call: .
j_call: TRBJ1-1
v_call: TRBV28
cdr3_aa: CASSLFGGNTEAFF
cdr3_nt: TGTGCCAGCAGTTTATTCGGCGGGAACACTGAAGCTTTCTTT

clone_size: .
d_call: .
j_call: TRBJ1-1
v_call: TRBV14
cdr3_aa: CASSLRAMNTEAFF
cdr3_nt: TGTGCCAGCAGCCTCAGGGCGATGAACACTGAAGCTTTCTTT

clone_size: many
d_call: .
j_call: TRBJ2-6
v_call: TRBV9
cdr3_aa: CASSVDRAGANVLTF
cdr3_nt: TGTGCCAGCAGCGTAGATAGGGCTGGGGCCAACGTCCTGACTTTC

clone_size: few
d_call: .
j_call: TRBJ2-1
v_call: TRBV20-1
cdr3_aa: CSARRGQFNEQFF
cdr3_nt: TGCAGTGCTAGACGAGGGCAATTCAATGAGCAGTTCTTC

clone_size: .
d_call: TRBD2
j_call: TRBJ2-2
v_call: TRBV19
cdr3_aa: CATHSGGASGELFF
cdr3_nt: TGTGCCACCCATAGCGGGGGGGCCTCCGGGGAGCTGTTTTTT

clone_size: .
d_call: .
j_call: TRBJ2-5
v_call: TRBV3-1
cdr3_aa: CASSVGSIGGETQYF
cdr3_nt: TGTGCCAGCAGCGTTGGATCTATCGGAGGGGAGACCCAGTACTTC

clone_size: .
d_call: .
j_call: TRBJ2-2
v_call: TRBV7-9
cdr3_aa: CASSFPGGLTGELFF
cdr3_nt: TGTGCCAGCAGCTTCCCCGGAGGGCTCACCGGGGAGCTGTTTTTT

clone_size: .
d_call: .
j_call: TRBJ2-2
v_call: TRBV20-1
cdr3_aa: CSARGRVTGELFF
cdr3_nt: TGCAGTGCTAGGGGCAGGGTCACCGGGGAGCTGTTTTTT

clone_size: .
d_call: .
j_call: TRBJ2-3
v_call: TRBV4-1
cdr3_aa: CASSHGGEGTSTDTQYF
cdr3_nt: TGCGCCAGCAGCCACGGGGGAGAAGGTACTAGCACAGATACGCAGTATTTT

clone_size: few
d_call: TRBD1
j_call: TRBJ2-3
v_call: TRBV29-1
cdr3_aa: CSVLTGEDTQYF
cdr3_nt: TGCAGCGTCCTGACAGGGGAAGATACGCAGTATTTT

clone_size: .
d_call: .
j_call: TRBJ1-4
v_call: TRBV12-3/TRBV12-4
cdr3_aa: CATPPRQADNEKLFF
cdr3_nt: TGTGCCACCCCCCCCAGGCAGGCCGATAATGAAAAACTGTTTTTT

clone_size: few
d_call: .
j_call: TRBJ1-2
v_call: TRBV20-1
cdr3_aa: CSARDNGVSGNGYTF
cdr3_nt: TGCAGTGCTAGAGATAACGGGGTGTCAGGGAATGGCTACACCTTC

clone_size: .
d_call: TRBD2
j_call: TRBJ2-7
v_call: TRBV2
cdr3_aa: CASSADTGTSGRAYEQYF
cdr3_nt: TGTGCCAGCAGTGCGGACACCGGGACTAGCGGGAGGGCCTACGAGCAGTACTTC

clone_size: .
d_call: .
j_call: TRBJ2-1
v_call: TRBV2
cdr3_aa: CASSAPDSKAHYNEQFF
cdr3_nt: TGTGCCAGCAGTGCCCCTGACTCTAAAGCCCACTACAATGAGCAGTTCTTC

clone_size: .
d_call: TRBD1
j_call: TRBJ2-7
v_call: TRBV5-1
cdr3_aa: CASSAEPGQERREQYF
cdr3_nt: TGCGCCAGCAGCGCGGAACCGGGACAGGAGAGGAGGGAGCAGTACTTC

clone_size: few
d_call: .
j_call: TRBJ1-1
v_call: TRBV7-8
cdr3_aa: CASSLWGITEAFF
cdr3_nt: TGTGCCAGCAGCTTATGGGGGATCACTGAAGCTTTCTTT

clone_size: few
d_call: TRBD2
j_call: TRBJ2-1
v_call: TRBV7-6
cdr3_aa: CASSLPGSGTSGSSYNEQFF
cdr3_nt: TGTGCCAGCAGCTTACCAGGGAGTGGGACTAGCGGGAGCTCCTACAATGAGCAGTTCTTC

clone_size: few
d_call: TRBD2
j_call: TRBJ2-1
v_call: TRBV20-1
cdr3_aa: CSAGGLGFYNEQFF
cdr3_nt: TGCAGTGCTGGGGGACTAGGGTTCTACAATGAGCAGTTCTTC

clone_size: many
d_call: .
j_call: TRBJ1-1
v_call: TRBV20-1
cdr3_aa: CSASGGGAEAFF
cdr3_nt: TGCAGTGCTAGCGGGGGGGGGGCTGAAGCTTTCTTT

clone_size: .
d_call: .
j_call: TRBJ2-3
v_call: TRBV2
cdr3_aa: CASNPSKRTDTQYF
cdr3_nt: TGTGCCAGCAATCCTAGCAAACGAACAGATACGCAGTATTTT

clone_size: .
d_call: .
j_call: TRBJ2-4
v_call: TRBV6-5
cdr3_aa: CASSPSVGIQYF
cdr3_nt: TGTGCCAGCAGTCCCTCGGTAGGGATTCAGTACTTC

clone_size: .
d_call: TRBD1
j_call: TRBJ1-2
v_call: TRBV9
cdr3_aa: CASSVVAGTERGGYYGYTF
cdr3_nt: TGTGCCAGCAGCGTAGTAGCCGGGACAGAAAGAGGTGGCTACTATGGCTACACCTTC

clone_size: .
d_call: TRBD2
j_call: TRBJ2-4
v_call: TRBV5-1
cdr3_aa: CASSPGWTSGVIQYF
cdr3_nt: TGCGCCAGCAGCCCCGGCTGGACTAGCGGGGTAATACAGTACTTC

clone_size: many
d_call: .
j_call: TRBJ2-3
v_call: TRBV6-5
cdr3_aa: CASSFSTGYTDTQYF
cdr3_nt: TGTGCCAGCAGTTTTTCAACAGGGTACACAGATACGCAGTATTTT

clone_size: .
d_call: .
j_call: TRBJ2-3
v_call: TRBV27
cdr3_aa: CASSLKSLAHTDTQYF
cdr3_nt: TGTGCCAGCAGTTTAAAGTCCCTAGCCCACACAGATACGCAGTATTTT